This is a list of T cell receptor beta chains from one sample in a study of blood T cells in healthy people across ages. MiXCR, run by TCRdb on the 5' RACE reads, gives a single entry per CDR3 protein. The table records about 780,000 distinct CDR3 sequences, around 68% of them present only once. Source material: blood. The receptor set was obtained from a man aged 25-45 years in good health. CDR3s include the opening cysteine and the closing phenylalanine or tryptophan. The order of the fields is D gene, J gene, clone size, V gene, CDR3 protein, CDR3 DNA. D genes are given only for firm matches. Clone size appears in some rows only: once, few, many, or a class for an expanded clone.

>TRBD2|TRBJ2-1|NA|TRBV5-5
CASSLYLAGGPPNHNEQFF
TGTGCCAGCAGCTTGTATCTAGCGGGGGGGCCCCCCAATCACAATGAGCAGTTCTTC
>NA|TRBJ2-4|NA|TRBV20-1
CSARDYFGRLQKNIQYF
TGCAGTGCTAGAGATTATTTCGGAAGGCTCCAAAAAAACATTCAGTACTTC
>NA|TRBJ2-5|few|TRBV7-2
CASSFGGGLETQYF
TGTGCCAGCAGCTTTGGGGGGGGCCTTGAGACCCAGTACTTC
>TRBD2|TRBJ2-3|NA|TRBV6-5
CASSFTSGGANADTQYF
TGTGCCAGCAGTTTTACTAGCGGGGGGGCCAACGCCGACACGCAGTATTTT
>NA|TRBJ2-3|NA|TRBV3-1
CASSQGLGLSADTQYF
TGTGCCAGCAGCCAAGGGCTGGGTCTATCCGCAGATACGCAGTATTTT
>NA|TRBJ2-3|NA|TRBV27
CASSLIGGGTQYF
TGTGCCAGCAGTTTAATCGGGGGCGGTACGCAGTATTTT
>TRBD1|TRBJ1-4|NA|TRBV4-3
CASSQTTGVGEKLFF
TGCGCCAGCAGCCAAACGACAGGGGTCGGCGAAAAACTGTTTTTT
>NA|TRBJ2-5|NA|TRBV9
CASSGQTDPQETQYF
TGTGCCAGCAGCGGTCAGACAGACCCCCAAGAGACCCAGTACTTC
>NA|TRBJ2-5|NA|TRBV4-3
CASSTAGQETQYF
TGCGCCAGCAGCACCGCAGGCCAAGAGACCCAGTACTTC
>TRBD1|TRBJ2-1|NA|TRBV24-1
CATSDVRQGANEQFF
TGTGCCACCAGTGATGTACGACAGGGGGCAAATGAGCAGTTCTTC
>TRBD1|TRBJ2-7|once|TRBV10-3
CAIRGTGGGEQYF
TGTGCCATCAGGGGGACAGGGGGCGGCGAGCAGTACTTC
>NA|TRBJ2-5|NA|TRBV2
CASLEREETQYF
TGTGCCAGCCTCGAGCGGGAAGAGACCCAGTACTTC
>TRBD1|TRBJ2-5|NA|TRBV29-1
CSVGDTGGEETQYF
TGCAGCGTTGGGGATACAGGGGGAGAAGAGACCCAGTACTTC
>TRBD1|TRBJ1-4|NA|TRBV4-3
CASSQSGDRRGEKLFF
TGCGCCAGCAGCCAATCCGGGGACAGGAGGGGCGAAAAACTGTTTTTT
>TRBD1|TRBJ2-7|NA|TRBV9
CASSVEGSTGEQYF
TGTGCCAGCAGCGTAGAAGGGTCGACAGGGGAGCAGTACTTC
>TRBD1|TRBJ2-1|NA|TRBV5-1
CASSNTGQGHNEQFF
TGCGCCAGCAGCAACACGGGACAGGGACACAATGAGCAGTTCTTC
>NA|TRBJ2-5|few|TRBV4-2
CASSQEGRGGSETQYF
TGTGCCAGCAGCCAAGAGGGTAGGGGGGGCAGTGAGACCCAGTACTTC
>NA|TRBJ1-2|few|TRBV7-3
CASSVDSGGGYTF
TGTGCCAGCAGCGTGGACAGCGGGGGTGGCTACACCTTC
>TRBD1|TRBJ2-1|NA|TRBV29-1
CSFSSSRTGLNEQFF
TGCAGCTTCTCCTCCAGCCGGACAGGGCTAAATGAGCAGTTCTTC
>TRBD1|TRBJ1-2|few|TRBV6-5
CASSATGGASGYTF
TGTGCCAGCAGTGCAACAGGGGGCGCTTCTGGCTACACCTTC
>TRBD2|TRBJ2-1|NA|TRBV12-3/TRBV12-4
CASSGPSGGDNEQFF
TGTGCCAGCAGTGGGCCTAGCGGGGGTGACAATGAGCAGTTCTTC
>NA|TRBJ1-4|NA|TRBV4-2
CASSQEHATNEKLFF
TGTGCCAGCAGCCAAGAACATGCAACTAATGAAAAACTGTTTTTT
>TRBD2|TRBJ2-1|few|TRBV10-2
CASSAGRGGYNEQFF
TGCGCCAGCAGTGCTGGGCGGGGGGGCTACAATGAGCAGTTCTTC
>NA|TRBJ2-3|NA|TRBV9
CASSVEGGVGTDTQYF
TGTGCCAGCAGCGTAGAGGGCGGGGTTGGCACAGATACGCAGTATTTT
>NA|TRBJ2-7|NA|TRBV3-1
CASSSVTDYEQYF
TGTGCCAGCAGTTCGGTAACTGACTACGAGCAGTACTTC
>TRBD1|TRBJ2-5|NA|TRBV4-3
CASSRGTGGVETQYF
TGCGCCAGCAGCCGAGGGACAGGGGGCGTAGAGACCCAGTACTTC